This T cell receptor beta chain was identified in a study of OX40 agonist ivuxolimab in advanced cancers. Study background: Dosing consisted of intravenous ivuxolimab at 0.01 to 10 mg/kg every 2 weeks. One patient with hepatocellular carcinoma and two with cutaneous melanoma, three in all, had partial responses. General observations from the study: CD8+ T cells showed, on average, more clonal expansion than CD4+ cells. The antigens recognized by the expanded peripheral T cells, that is their antigen specificity, were not determined.

The CDR3 length is 15 residues. Germline V CDR1 and CDR2: SGHRS, YFSETQ. Trimming removed 0 bases at V and 4 bases at J, with 12 bases between. Concerning this clone: Its antigen remains unknown.

This table comes from immunoSEQ multiplex PCR, and its TCRdb copy is limited to in-frame clones, with some not included. Among approximately 50,000 clones listed, roughly 87% were seen once. The sample was CD4+ or CD8+ T cells sorted from blood, taken in a trial of the OX40 agonist ivuxolimab. This clonotype was sampled from an adult with an advanced solid tumor such as melanoma, head and neck, liver or kidney cancer. The chain is built from TRBV5-1 and TRBJ2-3, with TRBD2 as a possible D gene (5 bases). CDR3 sequence reads: CASSLERAGSDTQYF. The DNA of the CDR3 is TGCGCCAGCAGCTTGGAGAGGGCCGGCTCAGATACGCAGTATTTT. Variable domain in full (rest from reference TRBV5-1 and TRBJ2-3): KAGVTQTPRYLIKTRGQQVTLSCSPISGHRSVSWYQQTPGQGLQFLFEYFSETQRNKGNFPGRFSGRQFSNSRSEMNVSTLELGDSALYLCASSLERAGSDTQYFGPGTRLTVL.